This T cell receptor (beta chain) was profiled in a study of T-cell memory formation after mild COVID-19 (dated by TCRdb to the early 2020s). Broadly, across the study: Most TCR sequence clusters were specific to one of the two donors. The cohort comprised two young, previously healthy adult volunteers, one female and one male. T-cell clones expanding and contracting after mild COVID-19 in a couple of donors were tracked by longitudinal TCRalpha and TCRbeta repertoire sequencing.

The sample was run on an Illumina NovaSeq 6000. TCRalpha and TCRbeta cDNA libraries were built by 5'RACE with constant-segment primers, adding sample barcodes and unique molecular identifiers. Trizol reagent was used to extract RNA from every sample. Amplification of the libraries took two PCR steps, and the second step added a second sample barcode plus Illumina TruSeq adapters. The libraries were sequenced on an Illumina NovaSeq using 2 x 150 bp paired-end reads. Processing in the source paper ran as follows. The reads were demultiplexed and collapsed into UMI-guided consensus sequences using migec v1.2.7. Using mixcr v2.1.11, UMI consensuses were aligned to TRA and TRB V and J templates and then assembled into clonotypes. Expanded or contracted clonotypes were those called significant by both edgeR and NoisET, with noise models trained on biological replicates. For edgeR calls, a false discovery rate-adjusted p below 0.01 and a log2 fold-change threshold of 1 were applied. As an exploratory analysis of dynamics, max-normalized trajectories of the 1000 most abundant clonotypes were examined by PCA with hierarchical clustering. Each responding clone was given a CD4 or CD8 phenotype based on the CD4+ and CD8+ repertoires, which had been sequenced separately. TCRdb reran the public reads through fastp at Q25 and MiXCR, keeping productive beta chains. Here each entry gathers all rows of one CDR3 protein and keeps the most common genes and DNA. Clone size and V and J calls follow TCRdb, not the original study. The table for this sample lists around 210,000 distinct CDR3 sequences; just over 9.5% of them were counted only once. The ten largest clones capture about 3.8% of the sample.

General study outcomes and caveats: Whether the second-wave clones peaking on day 37 were SARS-CoV-2 specific was not confirmed. Only a couple of mild cases were covered by the study, and larger cohorts that include severe cases with pre-infection samples were considered necessary. From day 15 to 85, contracting clones showed balanced CD4/CD8 phenotypes, whereas a second wave of clones that expanded from day 15 to 37 leaned towards CD4+. Contracting CD4+ clones were located mainly in the CM and EM memory subsets, whereas CD8+ clones were found to be enriched in EMRA. Some responding clones were detected in pre-infection memory, suggesting pre-existing cross-reactive memory T cells joined the SARS-CoV-2 response.

This clonotype was counted only a few times. The antigen this receptor binds is unknown. No clone much larger than this one lies a single base away; base qualities are absent. V is pared back by 5 bases and J by 4 bases, with 24 bases lying between the germline termini. From the cysteine up to the phenylalanine, the CDR3 has a length of 18 residues. Just the 54-base CDR3 DNA is kept, in frame starting at base 1. As encoded in the germline V gene, CDR1 is MNHGY while CDR2 is SAAAGT. PBMCs were isolated by Ficoll-Paque density gradient centrifugation. The material sequenced was PBMCs or a T cell subset sorted from them (not recorded which). This receptor was taken from a man aged 18 to 29 who had mild COVID-19 (a few samples of this study predate the infection). The sample titles of this study are shuffled in the database, so cell type and time point are left out; the donor was told from shared clones. Here the chain combines TRBV6-8 and TRBJ2-1; the D gene is possibly TRBD1 or TRBD2, with 8 bases matching each. CDR3 sequence: CASSTTGVSASGYNEQFF. The DNA reads as follows: TGTGCCAGCAGTACGACAGGGGTTTCGGCTAGCGGGTACAATGAGCAGTTCTTC.